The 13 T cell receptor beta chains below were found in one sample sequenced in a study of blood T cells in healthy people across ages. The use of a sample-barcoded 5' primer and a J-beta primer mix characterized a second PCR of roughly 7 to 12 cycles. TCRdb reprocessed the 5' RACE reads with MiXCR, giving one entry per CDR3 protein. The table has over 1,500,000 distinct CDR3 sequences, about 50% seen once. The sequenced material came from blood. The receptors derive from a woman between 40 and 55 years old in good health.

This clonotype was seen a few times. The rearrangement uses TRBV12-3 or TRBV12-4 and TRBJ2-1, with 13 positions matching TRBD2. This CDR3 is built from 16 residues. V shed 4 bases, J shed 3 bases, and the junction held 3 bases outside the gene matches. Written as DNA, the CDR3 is TGTGCCAGCAGTTCTGGACTAGCGGGGGACTACAATGAGCAGTTCTTC. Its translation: CASSSGLAGDYNEQFF.

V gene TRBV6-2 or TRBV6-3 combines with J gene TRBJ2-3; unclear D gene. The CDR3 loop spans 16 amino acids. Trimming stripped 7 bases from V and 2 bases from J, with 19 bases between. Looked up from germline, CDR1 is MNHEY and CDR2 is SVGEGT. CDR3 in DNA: TGTGCCAGCACTGACGTTGGCCTGATAAACACAGATACGCAGTATTTT. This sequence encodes CASTDVGLINTDTQYF.

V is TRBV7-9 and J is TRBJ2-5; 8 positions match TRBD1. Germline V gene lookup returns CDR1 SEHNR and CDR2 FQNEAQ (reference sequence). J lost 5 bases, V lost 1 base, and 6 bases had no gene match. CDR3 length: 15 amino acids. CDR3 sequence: CASSLGQGRKETQYF. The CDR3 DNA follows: TGTGCCAGCAGCTTAGGACAGGGGAGGAAGGAGACCCAGTACTTC.

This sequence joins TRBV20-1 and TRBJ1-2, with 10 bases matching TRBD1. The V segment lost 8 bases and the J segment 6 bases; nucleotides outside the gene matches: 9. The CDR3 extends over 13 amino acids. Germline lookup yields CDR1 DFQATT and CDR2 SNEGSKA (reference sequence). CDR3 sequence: CSTGDRGEHGYTF. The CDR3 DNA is TGCAGTACCGGGGACAGGGGAGAACATGGCTACACCTTC.

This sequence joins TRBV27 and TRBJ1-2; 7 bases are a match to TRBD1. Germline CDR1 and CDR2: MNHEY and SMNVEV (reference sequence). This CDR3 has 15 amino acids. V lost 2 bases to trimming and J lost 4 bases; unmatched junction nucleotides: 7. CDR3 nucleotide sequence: TGTGCCAGCAGTTTAAGTTTGCGGGACAGCTATGGCTACACCTTC. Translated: CASSLSLRDSYGYTF.

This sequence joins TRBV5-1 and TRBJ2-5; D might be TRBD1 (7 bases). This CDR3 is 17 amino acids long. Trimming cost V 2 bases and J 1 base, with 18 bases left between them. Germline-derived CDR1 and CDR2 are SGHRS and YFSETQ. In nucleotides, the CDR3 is TGCGCCAGCAGCTTAGCACACAGGGGAGGATCCCAAGAGACCCAGTACTTC. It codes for CASSLAHRGGSQETQYF. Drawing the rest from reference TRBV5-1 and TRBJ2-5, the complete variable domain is KAGVTQTPRYLIKTRGQQVTLSCSPISGHRSVSWYQQTPGQGLQFLFEYFSETQRNKGNFPGRFSGRQFSNSRSEMNVSTLELGDSALYLCASSLAHRGGSQETQYFGPGTRLLVL.

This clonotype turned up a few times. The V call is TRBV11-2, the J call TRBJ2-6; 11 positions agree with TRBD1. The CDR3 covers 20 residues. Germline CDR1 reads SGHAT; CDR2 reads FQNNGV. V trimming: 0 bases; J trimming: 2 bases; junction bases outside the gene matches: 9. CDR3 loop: CASSLDSLGQGAAGANVLTF. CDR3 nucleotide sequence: TGTGCCAGCAGCTTAGATTCCCTAGGACAGGGGGCGGCTGGGGCCAACGTCCTGACTTTC.

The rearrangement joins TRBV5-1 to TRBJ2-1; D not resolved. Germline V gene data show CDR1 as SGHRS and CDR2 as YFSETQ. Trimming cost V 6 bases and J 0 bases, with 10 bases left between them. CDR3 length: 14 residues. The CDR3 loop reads CASTLGLSYNEQFF. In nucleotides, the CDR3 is TGCGCCAGCACCCTGGGCCTCTCCTACAATGAGCAGTTCTTC.

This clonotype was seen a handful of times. The CDR3 coding sequence is TGTGCCAGCAGTTACCCCGGGACAGCAAACCAAGAGACCCAGTACTTC. Translating gives CASSYPGTANQETQYF. This sequence joins TRBV6-6 and TRBJ2-5; 7 bases agree with TRBD1. J gave up 0 bases and V 2 bases, and 6 bases lay outside the gene matches. This CDR3 comprises 16 residues. Germline CDR1 MNHNY, CDR2 SVGAGI (reference sequence).

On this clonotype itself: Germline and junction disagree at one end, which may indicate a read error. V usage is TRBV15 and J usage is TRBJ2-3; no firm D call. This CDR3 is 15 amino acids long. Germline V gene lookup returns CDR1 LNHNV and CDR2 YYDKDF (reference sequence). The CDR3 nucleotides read TGTGCCACCAGCAGAGATCCTGTAGGCACAGATGCGCAGTATTTT. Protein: CATSRDPVGTDAQYF.

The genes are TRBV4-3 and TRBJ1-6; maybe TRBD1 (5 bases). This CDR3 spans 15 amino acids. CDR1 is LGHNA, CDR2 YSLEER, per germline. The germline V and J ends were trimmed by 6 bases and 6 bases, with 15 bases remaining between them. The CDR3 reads CASRESGTPNSPLHF. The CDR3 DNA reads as TGCGCCAGCAGAGAATCCGGGACTCCTAATTCACCCCTCCACTTT.

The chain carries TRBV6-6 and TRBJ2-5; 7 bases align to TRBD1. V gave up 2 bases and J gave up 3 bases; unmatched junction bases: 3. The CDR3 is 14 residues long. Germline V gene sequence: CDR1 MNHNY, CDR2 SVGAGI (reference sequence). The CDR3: CASSYTGTEETQYF. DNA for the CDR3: TGTGCCAGCAGTTACACCGGGACAGAAGAGACCCAGTACTTC.

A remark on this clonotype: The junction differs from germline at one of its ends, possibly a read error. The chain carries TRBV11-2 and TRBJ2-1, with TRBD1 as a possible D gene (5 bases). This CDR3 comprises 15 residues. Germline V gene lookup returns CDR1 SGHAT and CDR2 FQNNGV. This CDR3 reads CAGSPTRVSYNEQFF. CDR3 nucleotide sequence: TGTGCCGGCAGCCCGACCAGGGTTTCCTACAATGAGCAGTTCTTC. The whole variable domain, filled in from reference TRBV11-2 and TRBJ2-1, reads EAGVAQSPRYKIIEKRQSVAFWCNPISGHATLYWYQQILGQGPKLLIQFQNNGVVDDSQLPKDRFSAERLKGVDSTLKIQPAKLEDSAVYLCAGSPTRVSYNEQFFGPGTRLTVL.